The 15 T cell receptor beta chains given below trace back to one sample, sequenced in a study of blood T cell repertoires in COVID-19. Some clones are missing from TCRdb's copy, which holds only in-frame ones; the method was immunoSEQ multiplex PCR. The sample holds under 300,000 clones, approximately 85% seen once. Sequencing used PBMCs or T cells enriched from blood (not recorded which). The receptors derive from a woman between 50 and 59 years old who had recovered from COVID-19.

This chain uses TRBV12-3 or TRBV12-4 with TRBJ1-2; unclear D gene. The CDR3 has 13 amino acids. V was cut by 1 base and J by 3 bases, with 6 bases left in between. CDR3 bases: TGTGCCAGCAGTTTAGACGGGTACTATGGCTACACCTTC. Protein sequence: CASSLDGYYGYTF.

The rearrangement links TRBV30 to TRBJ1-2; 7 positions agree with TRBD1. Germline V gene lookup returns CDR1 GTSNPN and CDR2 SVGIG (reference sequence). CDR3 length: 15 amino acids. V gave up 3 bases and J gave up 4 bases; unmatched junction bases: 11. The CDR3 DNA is TGTGCCTGGAGCCAAATCCCGGGACAGATCTATGGCTACACCTTC. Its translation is CAWSQIPGQIYGYTF. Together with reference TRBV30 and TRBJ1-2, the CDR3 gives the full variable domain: SQTIHQWPATLVQPVGSPLSLECTVEGTSNPNLYWYRQAAGRGLQLLFYSVGIGQISSEVPQNLSASRPQDRQFILSSKKLLLSDSGFYLCAWSQIPGQIYGYTFGSGTRLTVV.

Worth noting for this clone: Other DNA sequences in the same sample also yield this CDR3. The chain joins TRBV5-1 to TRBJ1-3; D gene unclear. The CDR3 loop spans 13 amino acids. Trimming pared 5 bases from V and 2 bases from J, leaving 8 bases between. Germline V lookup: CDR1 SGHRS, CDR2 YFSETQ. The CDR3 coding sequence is TGCGCCAGCAGTCCCGGGACTGGAAACACCATATATTTT. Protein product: CASSPGTGNTIYF.

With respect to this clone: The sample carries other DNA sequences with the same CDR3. The DNA of the CDR3 is TGCGCCAGCAGCTTGGGACAAAACTATGGCTACACCTTC. Protein: CASSLGQNYGYTF. The chain employs TRBV5-1 and TRBJ1-2; D remains unclear. CDR1 and CDR2 from the germline V gene are SGHRS and YFSETQ. V lost 0 bases and J lost 2, with 5 bases in between. The CDR3 loop spans 13 amino acids.

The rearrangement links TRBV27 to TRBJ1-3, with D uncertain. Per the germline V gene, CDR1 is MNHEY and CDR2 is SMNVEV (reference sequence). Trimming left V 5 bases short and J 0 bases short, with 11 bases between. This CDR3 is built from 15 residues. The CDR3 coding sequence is TGTGCCAGCAGTCCGGCGACTTCCTCTGGAAACACCATATATTTT. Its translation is CASSPATSSGNTIYF.

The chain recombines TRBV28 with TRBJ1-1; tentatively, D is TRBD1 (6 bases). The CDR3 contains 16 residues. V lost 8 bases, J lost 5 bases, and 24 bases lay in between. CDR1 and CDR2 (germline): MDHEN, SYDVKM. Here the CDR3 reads CASPPHSGGGRTEAFF. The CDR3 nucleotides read TGTGCCAGCCCGCCTCACTCCGGGGGGGGCAGGACTGAAGCTTTCTTT. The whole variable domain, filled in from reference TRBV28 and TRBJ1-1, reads DVKVTQSSRYLVKRTGEKVFLECVQDMDHENMFWYRQDPGLGLRLIYFSYDVKMKEKGDIPEGYSVSREKKERFSLILESASTNQTSMYLCASPPHSGGGRTEAFFGQGTRLTVV.

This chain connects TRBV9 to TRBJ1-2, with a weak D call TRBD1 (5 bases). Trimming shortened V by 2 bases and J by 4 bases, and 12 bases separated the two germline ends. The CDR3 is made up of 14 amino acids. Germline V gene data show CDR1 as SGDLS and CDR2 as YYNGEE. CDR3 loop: CASSVSTEFYGYTF. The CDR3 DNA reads TGTGCCAGCAGCGTTTCGACAGAATTCTATGGCTACACCTTC.

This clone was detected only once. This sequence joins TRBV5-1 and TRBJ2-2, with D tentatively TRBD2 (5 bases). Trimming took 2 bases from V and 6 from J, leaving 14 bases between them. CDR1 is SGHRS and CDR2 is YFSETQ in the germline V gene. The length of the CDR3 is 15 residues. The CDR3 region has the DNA TGCGCCAGCAGCTTACGGGAATCTTTGGCCGGGGAGCTGTTTTTT. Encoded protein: CASSLRESLAGELFF.

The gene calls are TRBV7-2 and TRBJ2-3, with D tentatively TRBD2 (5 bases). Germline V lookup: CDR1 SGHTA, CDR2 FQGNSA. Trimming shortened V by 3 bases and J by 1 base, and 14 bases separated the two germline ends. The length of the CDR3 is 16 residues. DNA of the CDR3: TGTGCCAGCAGCTTTAGATCTAGCAGACGCACAGATACGCAGTATTTT. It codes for CASSFRSSRRTDTQYF.

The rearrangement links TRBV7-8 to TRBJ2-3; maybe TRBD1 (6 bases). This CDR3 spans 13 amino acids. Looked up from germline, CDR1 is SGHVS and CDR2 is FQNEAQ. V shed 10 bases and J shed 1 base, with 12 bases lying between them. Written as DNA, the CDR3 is TGTGCCACCCACAGACAGGGCACAGATACGCAGTATTTT. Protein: CATHRQGTDTQYF. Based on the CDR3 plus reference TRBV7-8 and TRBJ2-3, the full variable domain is GAGVSQSPRYKVAKRGQDVALRCDPISGHVSLFWYQQALGQGPEFLTYFQNEAQLDKSGLPSDRFFAERPEGSVSTLKIQRTQQEDSAVYLCATHRQGTDTQYFGPGTRLTVL.

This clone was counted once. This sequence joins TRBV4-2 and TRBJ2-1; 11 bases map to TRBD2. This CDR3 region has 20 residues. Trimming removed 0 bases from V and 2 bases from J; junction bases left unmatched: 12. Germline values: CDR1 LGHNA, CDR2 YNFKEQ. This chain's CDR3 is CASSQDPHSLAGVPYNEQFF. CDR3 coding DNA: TGTGCCAGCAGCCAAGATCCCCACTCACTAGCGGGAGTACCCTACAATGAGCAGTTCTTC.

The CDR3 loop is CSVERGGTDTQYF. In nucleotides, the CDR3 is TGCAGCGTTGAACGCGGAGGGACAGATACGCAGTATTTT. The rearrangement uses TRBV29-1 and TRBJ2-3, with D possibly being TRBD2 (6 bases). There are 13 residues in the CDR3. Germline V CDR1 and CDR2: SQVTM, ANQGSEA. Trimming cost V 2 bases and J 3 bases, with 9 bases left between them.

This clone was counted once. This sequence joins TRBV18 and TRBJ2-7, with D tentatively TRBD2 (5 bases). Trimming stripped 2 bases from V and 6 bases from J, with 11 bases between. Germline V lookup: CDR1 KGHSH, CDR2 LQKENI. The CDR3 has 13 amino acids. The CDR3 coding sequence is TGTGCCAGCTCACCAAACGGGAAGCCCGAGCAGTACTTC. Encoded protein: CASSPNGKPEQYF.

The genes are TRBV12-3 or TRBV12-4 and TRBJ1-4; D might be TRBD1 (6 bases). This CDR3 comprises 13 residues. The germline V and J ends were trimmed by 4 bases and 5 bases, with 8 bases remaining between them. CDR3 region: CASSWGQNEKLFF. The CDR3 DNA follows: TGTGCCAGCAGTTGGGGACAAAATGAAAAACTGTTTTTT.

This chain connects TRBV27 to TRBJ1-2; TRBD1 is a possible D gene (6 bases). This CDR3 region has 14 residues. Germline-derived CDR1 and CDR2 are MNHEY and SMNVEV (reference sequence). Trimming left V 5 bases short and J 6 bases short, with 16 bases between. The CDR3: CASSASWGQDGYTF. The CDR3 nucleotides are TGTGCCAGCAGTGCCTCCTGGGGGCAGGATGGCTACACCTTC.